One sample yielded the 30 T cell receptor beta chains listed below, sequenced in a study of blood T cell repertoires in COVID-19. The protocol was immunoSEQ multiplex PCR, while the TCRdb copy is restricted to in-frame clones and leaves out a portion. The sample carries 150,000 to 200,000 clones, approximately 78% recorded once. Sample: peripheral blood. These receptors originate from an elderly woman with COVID-19, enrolled during active disease.

This clone is a singleton in its sample. V and J are TRBV2 and TRBJ1-6; no clear D gene. The CDR3 extends over 13 amino acids. V lost 4 bases to trimming and J lost 5 bases, with 6 bases between them. Germline CDR1 is SNHLY and CDR2 is FYNNEI. The DNA for the CDR3 is TGTGCCAGCAGTGGGCAGGATAATTCACCCCTCCACTTT. It is translated as CASSGQDNSPLHF. Full variable domain (rest looked up from reference TRBV2 and TRBJ1-6): EPEVTQTPSHQVTQMGQEVILRCVPISNHLYFYWYRQILGQKVEFLVSFYNNEISEKSEIFDDQFSVERPDGSNFTLKIRSTKLEDSAMYFCASSGQDNSPLHFGNGTRLTVT.

V gene TRBV2 combines with J gene TRBJ2-7, with 8 bases identical to TRBD2. V was clipped by 6 bases and J by 1 base; unmatched bases: 8. Germline loops: CDR1 SNHLY, CDR2 FYNNEI. The CDR3 loop spans 15 amino acids. This CDR3 is CASSFGRASSYEQYF. CDR3 nucleotide sequence: TGTGCCAGCAGCTTCGGGAGGGCCAGTTCCTACGAGCAGTACTTC.

J is TRBJ2-3 and V is TRBV2; 7 bases map to TRBD2. There are 16 residues in the CDR3. V shed 1 base, J shed 2 bases, and the junction held 6 bases outside the gene matches. The germline gives CDR1 SNHLY, CDR2 FYNNEI. The CDR3, as DNA: TGTGCCAGCAGTGAAGTCCCGGGACTATCCACAGATACGCAGTATTTT. It encodes CASSEVPGLSTDTQYF.

The chain joins TRBV24-1 to TRBJ2-7; D remains ambiguous. V was trimmed by 5 bases and J by 0 bases, leaving 7 bases between them. Germline CDR1 is KGHDR and CDR2 is SFDVKD. There are 13 residues in the CDR3. CDR3 DNA sequence: TGTGCCACCAGTGGTGAGTACTCCTACGAGCAGTACTTC. It translates to CATSGEYSYEQYF.

This clone has more than one count but fewer than ten. The V call is TRBV11-2, the J call TRBJ2-4; D not certain. This CDR3 region has 16 residues. Germline V CDR1 and CDR2: SGHAT, FQNNGV. Trimming stripped 5 bases from V and 2 bases from J, with 16 bases between. In DNA form, the CDR3 reads TGTGCCAGCAGCCCGCCACCTCTAGTACCCAAAAACATTCAGTACTTC. Residues: CASSPPPLVPKNIQYF. Full variable domain (rest looked up from reference TRBV11-2 and TRBJ2-4): EAGVAQSPRYKIIEKRQSVAFWCNPISGHATLYWYQQILGQGPKLLIQFQNNGVVDDSQLPKDRFSAERLKGVDSTLKIQPAKLEDSAVYLCASSPPPLVPKNIQYFGAGTRLSVL.

CDR3 sequence reads: CASSPLQGPSTDTQYF. The CDR3 coding sequence is TGCGCCAGCAGCCCTTTACAGGGCCCTAGCACAGATACGCAGTATTTT. The gene calls are TRBV4-1 and TRBJ2-3, with D possibly TRBD1 on 6 matching bases. CDR1 and CDR2 from the germline V gene are MGHRA and YSYEKL. CDR3 length: 16 residues. Trimming stripped 4 bases from V and 0 bases from J, with 14 bases between.

In this sample, this clone turned up a few times. The chain joins TRBV4-2 to TRBJ1-3; TRBD1 might be the D (5 bases). The CDR3 runs to 17 residues. V was shortened by 0 bases and J by 3 bases, with 15 bases between the two germline ends. The germline V gene encodes CDR1 LGHNA and CDR2 YNFKEQ. CDR3: CASSQDPAGPVGNTIYF. CDR3 in DNA: TGTGCCAGCAGCCAAGATCCCGCAGGGCCCGTTGGAAACACCATATATTTT.

In its sample, this clone was seen a few times. The V gene is TRBV7-2, the J gene TRBJ2-2; no clear D. Per germline, CDR1 SGHTA and CDR2 FQGNSA. The CDR3 is 13 residues long. Trimming removed 0 bases from V and 7 bases from J, with 6 bases in between. CDR3: CASSLAFIGELFF. The CDR3 DNA reads TGTGCCAGCAGCTTAGCCTTTATCGGGGAGCTGTTTTTT.

The chain uses TRBV6-5 and TRBJ1-5, with a weak D call TRBD1 (5 bases). The CDR3 length is 13 residues. V gave up 5 bases and J gave up 4 bases, with 9 bases separating them. Germline V gene lookup returns CDR1 MNHEY and CDR2 SVGAGI. CDR3 residues: CASSRQPNQPQHF. For the CDR3, the DNA is TGTGCCAGCAGTCGACAGCCTAATCAGCCCCAGCATTTT.

This sequence joins TRBV19 and TRBJ1-4; TRBD1 matches at 8 bases. CDR1 is LNHDA, CDR2 SQIVND, per germline (reference sequence). This CDR3 contains 15 residues. V shed 4 bases, J shed 3 bases, and the junction held 4 bases outside the gene matches. The CDR3 DNA reads TGTGCCAGTAGTACCCCGGGACAGGCTAATGAAAAACTGTTTTTT. Protein sequence: CASSTPGQANEKLFF.

The chain recombines TRBV5-1 with TRBJ1-2, with unresolved D. Germline-derived CDR1 and CDR2 are SGHRS and YFSETQ. CDR3 length: 15 residues. Trimming stripped 0 bases from V and 4 bases from J, with 13 bases between. CDR3: CASSLGGQLTYGYTF. The CDR3 nucleotides read TGCGCCAGCAGCTTGGGCGGGCAGCTAACCTATGGCTACACCTTC.

The chain combines TRBV15 with TRBJ1-3, with D perhaps matching TRBD1 (5 bases). CDR1 is LNHNV, CDR2 YYDKDF, per germline (reference sequence). The CDR3 totals 14 residues. Trimming removed 6 bases at V and 4 bases at J, with 13 bases between. The CDR3 reads CATREGTAGNTIYF. CDR3 in DNA: TGTGCCACCAGAGAGGGGACTGCAGGAAACACCATATATTTT. Full variable domain (outside the CDR3, taken from reference TRBV15 and TRBJ1-3): DAMVIQNPRYQVTQFGKPVTLSCSQTLNHNVMYWYQQKSSQAPKLLFHYYDKDFNNEADTPDNFQSRRPNTSFCFLDIRSPGLGDTAMYLCATREGTAGNTIYFGEGSWLTVV.

The V call is TRBV29-1, the J call TRBJ2-3; D is undetermined. Per the germline V gene, CDR1 is SQVTM and CDR2 is ANQGSEA. This CDR3 region has 12 residues. With 4 bases removed from V and 5 bases from J, the gap between germline ends came to 10 bases. This CDR3 reads CSVGGWLDTQYF. In nucleotides, the CDR3 is TGCAGCGTTGGAGGCTGGCTAGATACGCAGTATTTT.

The rearrangement uses TRBV5-6 and TRBJ2-3, with 9 bases lining up with TRBD2. With 4 bases clipped from V and 5 bases from J, the junction kept 2 bases outside the gene matches. Germline V gene data show CDR1 as SGHDT and CDR2 as YYEEEE. This CDR3 has 13 residues. CDR3 nucleotide sequence: TGTGCCAGCAGCCTTAGCGGGGGAGATACGCAGTATTTT. Encoded protein: CASSLSGGDTQYF.

The genes are TRBV7-9 and TRBJ2-7, with 8 bases matching TRBD2. Germline V gene lookup returns CDR1 SEHNR and CDR2 FQNEAQ (reference sequence). The CDR3 covers 15 residues. V lost 0 bases and J lost 3; bases outside the gene matches: 4. In DNA, the CDR3 is TGTGCCAGCAGCTTAGCGGGGCTAGCGGGCTACGAGCAGTACTTC. Encoded protein: CASSLAGLAGYEQYF. The full variable domain, with the rest looked up from reference TRBV7-9 and TRBJ2-7, is DTGVSQNPRHKITKRGQNVTFRCDPISEHNRLYWYRQTLGQGPEFLTYFQNEAQLEKSRLLSDRFSAERPKGSFSTLEIQRTEQGDSAMYLCASSLAGLAGYEQYFGPGTRLTVT.

The chain recombines TRBV7-9 with TRBJ2-1; 9 nucleotides align to TRBD1. CDR3 size: 16 residues. Per the germline V gene, CDR1 is SEHNR and CDR2 is FQNEAQ (reference sequence). Unmatched junction bases numbered 6, after V lost 6 bases and J lost 0 bases. The CDR3 is CASRPGQGTSYNEQFF. CDR3 nucleotide sequence: TGTGCCAGCAGACCAGGACAGGGGACCTCCTACAATGAGCAGTTCTTC.

The CDR3 sequence is CASSLTGTPRTQYF. CDR3 bases: TGTGCCAGCAGCTTAACCGGGACACCCCGAACGCAGTATTTT. This chain joins TRBV11-1 and TRBJ2-3; tentative D call: TRBD1 (6 bases). The CDR3 runs to 14 residues. CDR1 is SGHAT and CDR2 is FQDESV in the germline V gene (reference sequence). Trimming removed 2 bases from V and 9 bases from J, with 15 bases in between.

This clone has a handful of counts. The chain uses TRBV28 and TRBJ1-2; D ambiguous. CDR3 length: 12 amino acids. CDR1 MDHEN and CDR2 SYDVKM come from the germline V gene. Trimming left V 3 bases short and J 4 bases short, with 6 bases between. Here the CDR3 reads CASSLALYGYTF. CDR3 DNA: TGTGCCAGCAGTTTGGCCCTCTATGGCTACACCTTC.

This clone appeared a single time. This chain uses TRBV5-1 with TRBJ1-4; possibly TRBD1 for D (5 bases). The CDR3 is made up of 14 amino acids. The V gene's germline CDR1 is SGHRS and CDR2 YFSETQ. V was shortened by 7 bases and J by 7 bases, with 17 bases between the two germline ends. The CDR3 here is CASALGQGAEKLFF. The CDR3 DNA reads as TGCGCCAGCGCCCTGGGGCAGGGCGCTGAAAAACTGTTTTTT.

The rearrangement joins TRBV24-1 to TRBJ2-2; D perhaps matches TRBD1 (6 bases). The CDR3 spans 16 residues. CDR1 is KGHDR and CDR2 is SFDVKD in the germline V gene. The V gene lost 1 base and the J gene lost 5 bases, with 13 bases spanning the gap. The CDR3 nucleotides are TGTGCCACCAGTGATTTAGGGGACACTTGGACCGGGGAGCTGTTTTTT. Translated, it gives CATSDLGDTWTGELFF.

The chain combines TRBV3-1 (or the pseudogene TRBV3-2) with TRBJ2-5; 8 bases are a match to TRBD1. Germline V gives CDR1 LGHDT, CDR2 YNNKEL (reference sequence). V was clipped by 3 bases and J by 3 bases; unmatched bases: 12. The length of the CDR3 is 17 residues. DNA of the CDR3: TGTGCCAGCAGCCAGCCCCAGGGACAGGCACGAAAAGAGACCCAGTACTTC. Protein: CASSQPQGQARKETQYF.

The gene calls are TRBV27 and TRBJ1-1; unclear D gene. Germline values: CDR1 MNHEY, CDR2 SMNVEV (reference sequence). Trimming cost V 5 bases and J 4 bases, with 11 bases left between them. This CDR3 is built from 13 residues. CDR3 DNA sequence: TGTGCCAGCAGTCCACGCGGCAGCACTGAAGCTTTCTTT. Protein product: CASSPRGSTEAFF.

This clone was seen at least ten times. The V call is TRBV10-3, the J call TRBJ2-2, with 11 bases lining up with TRBD2. CDR3 length: 16 amino acids. J lost 2 bases, V lost 4 bases, and 3 bases had no gene match. Germline CDR1 and CDR2: ENHRY and SYGVKD. In DNA form, the CDR3 reads TGTGCCATCAGTGTGGGACTAGCGGTAAACACCGGGGAGCTGTTTTTT. This encodes CAISVGLAVNTGELFF.

This sequence joins TRBV4-3 and TRBJ1-4, with 8 positions matching TRBD1. V shed 1 base and J 4 bases; nucleotides not matched to a gene: 2. The CDR3 consists of 15 residues. Germline CDR1 and CDR2: LGHNA and YSLEER. This chain's CDR3 is CASSQAGQGNEKLFF. DNA of the CDR3: TGCGCCAGCAGCCAAGCCGGACAGGGTAATGAAAAACTGTTTTTT.

V and J are TRBV27 and TRBJ1-1; D is perhaps TRBD1 (5 bases). Per the germline V gene, CDR1 is MNHEY and CDR2 is SMNVEV (reference sequence). The CDR3 loop spans 14 amino acids. Trimming stripped 8 bases from V and 7 bases from J, with 20 bases between. The DNA of the CDR3 is TGTGCCAGCGTTCTAACCTGGCGGGGCGGTGAAGCTTTCTTT. Translating it yields CASVLTWRGGEAFF.

The rearrangement joins TRBV7-2 to TRBJ2-7, with TRBD1 matching over 9 bases. The CDR3 spans 15 residues. Germline V gives CDR1 SGHTA, CDR2 FQGNSA. J was trimmed by 3 bases and V by 5 bases; bases with no gene match: 8. The CDR3 is CASSARTGAVYEQYF. DNA for the CDR3: TGTGCCAGCAGCGCCAGGACAGGGGCGGTCTACGAGCAGTACTTC.

The rearrangement uses TRBV25-1 and TRBJ1-5; TRBD1 agrees at 8 bases. J lost 7 bases, V lost 6 bases, and 2 bases had no gene match. This CDR3 has 12 amino acids. The V gene's germline CDR1 is MGHDK and CDR2 SYGVNS. The CDR3 reads CASRDRDQPQHF. CDR3 nucleotides: TGTGCCAGCAGGGACAGGGACCAGCCCCAGCATTTT. Drawing the rest from reference TRBV25-1 and TRBJ1-5, the complete variable domain is EADIYQTPRYLVIGTGKKITLECSQTMGHDKMYWYQQDPGMELHLIHYSYGVNSTEKGDLSSESTVSRIRTEHFPLTLESARPSHTSQYLCASRDRDQPQHFGDGTRLSIL.

The V and J genes are TRBV4-2 and TRBJ2-3; 8 nucleotides match TRBD2. The CDR3 has 17 amino acids. V lost 4 bases to trimming and J lost 2 bases; unmatched junction nucleotides: 11. Germline-derived CDR1 and CDR2 are LGHNA and YNFKEQ. CDR3 in DNA: TGTGCCAGCAGCCCCGGGAGAGCGGGGGCCGACACAGATACGCAGTATTTT. Translation gives CASSPGRAGADTDTQYF.

This sequence joins TRBV11-2 and TRBJ2-7; no definite D call. The CDR3 is 12 amino acids. With 2 bases removed from V and 0 bases from J, the gap between germline ends came to 2 bases. Per germline, CDR1 SGHAT and CDR2 FQNNGV. The CDR3 DNA sequence: TGTGCCAGCAGCTTACACTCCTACGAGCAGTACTTC. Translating it yields CASSLHSYEQYF. The full variable domain, with the rest looked up from reference TRBV11-2 and TRBJ2-7, is EAGVAQSPRYKIIEKRQSVAFWCNPISGHATLYWYQQILGQGPKLLIQFQNNGVVDDSQLPKDRFSAERLKGVDSTLKIQPAKLEDSAVYLCASSLHSYEQYFGPGTRLTVT.

CDR3 in DNA: TGTGCCAGCTCAAAAGACAGGGTCTCCTACGAGCAGTACTTC. Its protein product is CASSKDRVSYEQYF. The V call is TRBV18, the J call TRBJ2-7; 7 bases fit TRBD1. The J segment lost 0 bases and the V segment lost 5 bases, leaving 4 bases of the junction unmatched. CDR3 size: 14 residues. The V gene's germline CDR1 is KGHSH and CDR2 LQKENI.